This TCR beta chain is from a study of shared clonotypes between healthy human individuals. Clones were sequenced by immunoSEQ multiplex PCR, and TCRdb holds only the in-frame ones, with some missing. This table has roughly 1,500,000 clones, around 98% appearing once. Unmatched junction bases numbered 8, after V lost 8 bases and J lost 4 bases. From germline, CDR1 is LNHNV and CDR2 YYDKDF (reference sequence). CDR3 size: 14 residues. This chain connects TRBV15 to TRBJ2-3; 8 bases align to TRBD1. This sequence originates from a man aged 25-45 years in good health. Sequenced: naive CD4+ T cells sorted from blood. As to subset: CD45RA+ positively selected. This chain's CDR3 is CATRALQGADTQYF. CDR3 bases: TGTGCCACCCGGGCGTTACAGGGGGCAGATACGCAGTATTTT.